These 5 T cell receptor beta chains came from one sample sequenced in a study of cytomegalovirus exposure and HLA in healthy donors. The PCR was carried out with 60 Vbeta primers and 13 Jbeta primers. Sequencing was performed with immunoSEQ multiplex PCR; in TCRdb, only in-frame clones are kept and a portion is missing. The sample shows some 200,000 clones, roughly 80% of them seen only once. The source material was PBMCs. The receptors come from a woman in her late teens or twenties in good health and CMV-seronegative.

This chain joins TRBV28 and TRBJ2-5; 9 bases line up with TRBD2. In germline, CDR1 is MDHEN, CDR2 SYDVKM. This CDR3 spans 16 amino acids. The V and J ends lost 9 bases and 0 bases, in that order; junction bases with no gene match: 11. The CDR3 coding sequence is TGTGCCAGTTCAGCGGGAGGCTCTGGCTACCAAGAGACCCAGTACTTC. This encodes CASSAGGSGYQETQYF.

V usage is TRBV4-3 and J usage is TRBJ1-3; a weak D match, TRBD1 (5 bases). This CDR3 is built from 15 residues. V lost 0 bases and J 4 bases, leaving 10 bases between the germline ends. Germline V gene sequence: CDR1 LGHNA, CDR2 YSLEER. The CDR3 DNA reads TGCGCCAGCAGCCAAGAGGAGCAGGGCGGAAACACCATATATTTT. Protein: CASSQEEQGGNTIYF.

This clone was observed a handful of times. The CDR3 DNA follows: TGTGCCAGCAGCTCGGGGACAGGGCTCCCCTACGAGCAGTACGTC. Translated, it gives CASSSGTGLPYEQYV. The chain links TRBV5-6 to TRBJ2-7; TRBD1 matches 9 bases. From germline, CDR1 is SGHDT and CDR2 YYEEEE. The CDR3 is 15 amino acids. The V segment lost 3 bases and the J segment 2 bases; nucleotides outside the gene matches: 6.

The CDR3 sequence: CASSATGTGLEKLFF. CDR3 DNA sequence: TGTGCCAGTAGTGCGACCGGGACAGGGCTTGAAAAACTGTTTTTT. This sequence joins TRBV19 and TRBJ1-4, with 9 nucleotides matching TRBD1. V was pared by 5 bases and J by 7 bases, with 8 bases of the junction left unmatched. The germline V gene encodes CDR1 LNHDA and CDR2 SQIVND (reference sequence). This CDR3 region has 15 residues. The full variable domain, rest sourced from reference TRBV19 and TRBJ1-4, is DGGITQSPKYLFRKEGQNVTLSCEQNLNHDAMYWYRQDPGQGLRLIYYSQIVNDFQKGDIAEGYSVSREKKESFPLTVTSAQKNPTAFYLCASSATGTGLEKLFFGSGTQLSVL.

The rearrangement joins TRBV19 to TRBJ2-3; TRBD1 aligns across 11 bases. CDR1 LNHDA and CDR2 SQIVND come from the germline V gene (reference sequence). This CDR3 is 15 amino acids long. V shed 5 bases and J 5 bases; nucleotides not matched to a gene: 6. CDR3 coding DNA: TGTGCCAGTAGTTCCGGGACAGGGGGTAAAGATACGCAGTATTTT. The encoded protein is CASSSGTGGKDTQYF.